Shown below are 16 T cell receptor beta chains from a single sample sequenced in a study of T cell clonotyping in hematopoietic cell transplantation. Assay used: immunoSEQ multiplex PCR; TCRdb lists only in-frame clones, some missing. The table records almost 20,000 clones, around four fifths of them present only once. The sample taken for sequencing was peripheral blood mononuclear cells. Source of these receptors: a man aged 55 to 69 in good health. Some clones in this sample may be carry-over from other donors' samples.

CDR3 residues: CASSWDRGPDGELFF. The CDR3 nucleotides read TGTGCCAGCAGCTGGGACAGGGGTCCTGACGGGGAGCTGTTTTTT. The V call is TRBV5-8, the J call TRBJ2-2; 10 bases match TRBD1. Germline V gene sequence: CDR1 SGHTS, CDR2 YDEGEE. With 3 bases clipped from V and 7 bases from J, the junction kept 6 bases outside the gene matches. There are 15 residues in the CDR3.

This clone appeared a few times. This chain uses TRBV30 with TRBJ2-7; the match to TRBD2 covers 8 bases. Germline assignment: CDR1 GTSNPN and CDR2 SVGIG (reference sequence). With 1 base clipped from V and 1 base from J, the junction kept 3 bases outside the gene matches. This CDR3 comprises 14 residues. This chain's CDR3 is CAWSGAGGSYEQYF. In DNA form, the CDR3 reads TGTGCCTGGAGTGGCGCGGGGGGTTCCTACGAGCAGTACTTC.

This clone has a handful of counts. V and J are TRBV29-1 and TRBJ1-2, with TRBD1 matching 9 bases. The length of the CDR3 is 13 residues. J gave up 3 bases and V 7 bases, and 6 bases lay outside the gene matches. The germline CDR1 and CDR2 sequences are SQVTM and ANQGSEA. The CDR3: CSAETGGYYGYTF. DNA of the CDR3: TGCAGCGCCGAGACAGGGGGTTACTATGGCTACACCTTC.

The chain has TRBV10-3 and TRBJ1-3; no clear D. This CDR3 has 14 amino acids. CDR1 ENHRY and CDR2 SYGVKD come from the germline V gene. Deletions cut 8 bases from V and 0 bases from J, with 11 bases between. This chain's CDR3 is CAIRPPGSGNTIYF. The DNA of the CDR3 is TGTGCCATCCGCCCCCCGGGCTCTGGAAACACCATATATTTT.

This chain links TRBV19 with TRBJ2-5; D uncertain. The CDR3 loop spans 15 amino acids. Trimming cost V 7 bases and J 5 bases, with 20 bases left between them. Germline CDR1 reads LNHDA; CDR2 reads SQIVND (reference sequence). This CDR3 is CASTQVQGPSETQYF. The CDR3 DNA reads TGTGCCAGTACTCAGGTCCAAGGTCCAAGTGAGACCCAGTACTTC.

The CDR3 loop is CAWSSGFYEQYF. CDR3 coding DNA: TGTGCCTGGAGTAGCGGATTCTACGAGCAGTACTTC. The gene calls are TRBV30 and TRBJ2-7; possibly TRBD2 for D (5 bases). Germline CDR1 and CDR2: GTSNPN and SVGIG (reference sequence). This CDR3 contains 12 residues. Trimming removed 2 bases at V and 3 bases at J, with 8 bases between.

The chain combines TRBV5-4 with TRBJ1-1; D is unresolved. The CDR3 spans 14 residues. V shed 3 bases and J shed 1 base, with 10 bases lying between them. Germline assignment: CDR1 SGHNT and CDR2 YYREEE (reference sequence). The CDR3 DNA is TGTGCCAGCAGCTGGACCATGGGGAACACTGAAGCTTTCTTT. This encodes CASSWTMGNTEAFF.

V and J are TRBV28 and TRBJ1-1; TRBD1 matches at 7 bases. This CDR3 comprises 15 residues. CDR1 is MDHEN and CDR2 is SYDVKM in the germline V gene. Trimming at V came to 3 bases and at J to 2 bases, leaving 6 bases not matched to a gene. CDR3 protein: CASSFGGTVNTEAFF. For the CDR3, the DNA is TGTGCCAGCAGTTTTGGGGGGACAGTTAACACTGAAGCTTTCTTT.

To note about this clone: The same CDR3 is also encoded by other DNA sequences in this sample. The rearrangement joins TRBV30 to TRBJ1-5; unclear D gene. The CDR3 has 13 amino acids. V gave up 0 bases and J gave up 1 base, with 4 bases separating them. Per germline, CDR1 GTSNPN and CDR2 SVGIG (reference sequence). DNA for the CDR3: TGTGCCTGGAGTGTAGGGAGCAATCAGCCCCAGCATTTT. Translating it yields CAWSVGSNQPQHF.

The gene calls are TRBV10-2 and TRBJ2-1, with TRBD2 identical over 7 bases. Germline values: CDR1 WSHSY, CDR2 SAAADI. Germline trimming cut 4 bases from V and 4 bases from J; bases unmatched to any gene: 7. This CDR3 has 15 residues. This chain's CDR3 is CASSVTSPEYNEQFF. CDR3 bases: TGCGCCAGCAGTGTGACTAGCCCTGAGTACAATGAGCAGTTCTTC.

This chain joins TRBV5-1 and TRBJ2-7; D not certain. This CDR3 comprises 14 residues. CDR1 is SGHRS and CDR2 is YFSETQ in the germline V gene. V shed 0 bases and J shed 6 bases, with 13 bases lying between them. In DNA form, the CDR3 reads TGCGCCAGCAGCTTGGCCGCCAGCCCCGCCGAGCAGTACTTC. Protein sequence: CASSLAASPAEQYF.

This chain joins TRBV7-9 and TRBJ1-6; TRBD1 is a possible D gene (6 bases). CDR1 is SEHNR and CDR2 is FQNEAQ in the germline V gene (reference sequence). The germline V and J ends were trimmed by 11 bases and 4 bases, with 15 bases remaining between them. The CDR3 loop spans 14 amino acids. As DNA, the CDR3 is TGTGCCGGCCAACAGGGTTTTTATAATTCACCCCTCCACTTT. This codes for CAGQQGFYNSPLHF.

The V gene is TRBV6-1, the J gene TRBJ1-5; TRBD1 matches at 7 bases. V lost 6 bases to trimming and J lost 7 bases; unmatched junction nucleotides: 9. Germline-derived CDR1 and CDR2 are MNHNS and SASEGT. The CDR3 has 14 amino acids. CDR3 sequence: CASRPRQGLQPQHF. Here the CDR3 DNA reads TGTGCCAGCAGGCCTAGACAGGGTTTGCAGCCCCAGCATTTT.

V usage is TRBV7-9 and J usage is TRBJ2-7; 7 bases match TRBD2. Germline CDR1 is SEHNR and CDR2 is FQNEAQ (reference sequence). The CDR3 spans 17 residues. Trimming removed 6 bases from V and 2 bases from J; junction bases left unmatched: 16. CDR3: CASSSPRGGRIPYEQYF. The CDR3, as DNA: TGTGCCAGCAGTTCGCCCCGGGGCGGGAGAATCCCCTACGAGCAGTACTTC.

The rearrangement links TRBV28 to TRBJ1-2; 10 bases match TRBD1. The germline V gene has CDR1 MDHEN and CDR2 SYDVKM. Trimming at V came to 4 bases and at J to 5 bases, leaving 10 bases not matched to a gene. The CDR3 runs 16 residues. The CDR3 coding sequence is TGTGCCAGCAGTTCCCCGGGACAGGGGATCTGGTATGGCTACACCTTC. Residues: CASSSPGQGIWYGYTF.

This chain connects TRBV5-1 to TRBJ2-4, with TRBD1 matching 8 bases. Germline CDR1 is SGHRS and CDR2 is YFSETQ. J was trimmed by 3 bases and V by 5 bases; bases with no gene match: 4. The length of the CDR3 is 14 residues. The CDR3: CASRTTGDKNIQYF. DNA of the CDR3: TGCGCCAGCAGAACGACAGGGGACAAAAACATTCAGTACTTC.